This T cell receptor (beta chain) stems from a study of a mutant IDH1 vaccine in newly diagnosed glioma (dated by TCRdb to about 2021). Context from the whole study: Vaccination was initiated 4-6 weeks after radiotherapy alone, or concurrently with temozolomide cycles in the chemotherapy-containing groups. Prior to enrollment, standard therapy consisting of radiotherapy alone, temozolomide alone, or radiochemotherapy with temozolomide had been administered to patients, with the combination being received by most patients. For exploratory analyses, about 25 treated patients had longitudinal TCRB deep sequencing done wherever samples were available. Of the 30 or so patients who were treated, about 62% were male and around 38% were female, and the mean age was around 40 years. The week-35 safety follow-up was designated visit V12, and the week-47 end of study was designated visit V13. Six visits were used for peripheral blood collection: V03 (baseline), V05, V07, V10, V12 and V13.

Libraries were prepared through the immunoSEQ multiplex PCR assay. The hsTCRB Kit was used according to the manufacturer's protocol to amplify rearranged TCR beta chain sequences. Sequencing of TCRB libraries was carried out on an Illumina MiSeq. From the authors' description of their analysis: Demultiplexing, trimming and gene mapping were performed with the kit vendor's proprietary platform. Sourced from immuneACCESS, this table was stored by TCRdb with only in-frame sequences that have V and J called. A share of the clones is absent; for the studies checked, an unresolved V gene accounts for under half, and the remainder has no known explanation. The D gene and trimming were derived from the DNA, and the V and J assignments and clone size from that table. This sample has 26,000 or so clones in its table, and roughly 83% of those were observed once. The biggest ten clones account for around 29% of the sample.

General conclusions and limits of the study: Across multiple MHC alleles, vaccine-induced immune responses were seen in approximately 93% of patients. The authors stated that sample limitations prevented analyses of patient blood samples from being reproduced. PBMC samples for TCRB deep sequencing were selected based on availability. No apparent relationship was observed between pseudoprogression and alterations in the top peripheral T cell clonotypes detected by TCRB sequencing.

The table lists this clone with a count of one. What this receptor recognizes is not known. Base qualities are not provided; no much larger clone lies one nucleotide away. The time point label of this sample denotes: week 35, safety follow-up. Every vaccine dose consisted of 300 ug of a 20-mer mutant IDH1 peptide in Montanide, administered subcutaneously together with topical imiquimod. Eight vaccinations were administered to patients in weeks 1, 3, 5, 7, 11, 15, 19 and 23, corresponding to visits V03 through V10. Donors had newly diagnosed WHO grade 3 or 4 IDH1-mutant astrocytomas with loss of nuclear ATRX. The samples were drawn from NOA16, a multicentre, single-arm, open-label phase I trial in Germany that tested a mutant IDH1 peptide vaccine in humans for the first time. Genomic DNA for TCRB sequencing was isolated from EDTA blood with the DNeasy Blood and Tissue Kit. The germline V gene specifies MNHEY as CDR1 and SVGAGI as CDR2. V is cut by 4 bases and J by 5 bases, and the space between the germline ends is 9 bases. From the cysteine through the phenylalanine, the CDR3 covers 13 amino acids. Just CDR3 DNA is preserved here, 39 bases in frame from base 1.

Specimen: PBMCs, collected from a glioma patient whose treatment included an IDH1 peptide vaccine. The V and J segments used are TRBV6-5 and TRBJ1-5; tentative D gene TRBD1, with 6 bases matching. This TCR was sampled from a man between 25 and 39 years old with glioma. The DNA sequence reads TGTGCCAGCAGTTCTCAGGGGTATCAGCCCCAGCATTTT. It encodes CASSSQGYQPQHF.